This record concerns one T cell receptor beta chain sequence. Its antigen is not known. This sample was taken from a study of cytomegalovirus exposure and HLA in healthy donors. Study-level points and caveats: Most TCR sequences showed up rarely, but some public TCRs showed up in many donors. Some V segments (TRBV6-2 and TRBV6-3 among them) were excluded as indistinguishable.

PCR amplification relied on 60 Vbeta primers (plus 13 Jbeta primers). Using immunoSEQ multiplex PCR, the repertoire was profiled, and TCRdb retains in-frame clones only, with some absent. This table has some 200,000 clones, roughly 80% appearing once. V trimming: 2 bases; J trimming: 4 bases; junction bases outside the gene matches: 5. The CDR3 has 14 residues. CDR1 and CDR2 from the germline V gene are SNHLY and FYNNEI. Sequenced material: PBMCs. The receptor was isolated from a girl aged 2 to 9 in good health and CMV-seronegative. The rearrangement joins TRBV2 to TRBJ2-7; the match to TRBD1 covers 7 bases. CDR3 protein: CASSENWTGYEQYF. The CDR3 DNA sequence: TGTGCCAGCAGTGAAAATTGGACAGGATACGAGCAGTACTTC.